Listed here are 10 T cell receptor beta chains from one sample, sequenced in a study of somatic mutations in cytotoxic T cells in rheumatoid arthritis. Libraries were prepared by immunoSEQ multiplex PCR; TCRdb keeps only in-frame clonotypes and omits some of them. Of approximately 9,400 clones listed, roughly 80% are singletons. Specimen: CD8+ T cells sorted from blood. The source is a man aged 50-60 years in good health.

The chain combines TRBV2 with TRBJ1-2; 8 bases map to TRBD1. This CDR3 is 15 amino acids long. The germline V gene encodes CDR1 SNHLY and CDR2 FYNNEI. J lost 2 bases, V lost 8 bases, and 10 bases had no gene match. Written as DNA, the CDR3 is TGTGCCAGCCTTAAGAGACAGGGGACCAACTATGGCTACACCTTC. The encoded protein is CASLKRQGTNYGYTF. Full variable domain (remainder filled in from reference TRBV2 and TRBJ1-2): EPEVTQTPSHQVTQMGQEVILRCVPISNHLYFYWYRQILGQKVEFLVSFYNNEISEKSEIFDDQFSVERPDGSNFTLKIRSTKLEDSAMYFCASLKRQGTNYGYTFGSGTRLTVV.

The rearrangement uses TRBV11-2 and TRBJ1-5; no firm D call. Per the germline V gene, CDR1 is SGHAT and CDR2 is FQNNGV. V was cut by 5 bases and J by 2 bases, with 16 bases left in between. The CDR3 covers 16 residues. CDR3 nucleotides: TGTGCCAGCAGCCCGCGGCCCGGGGTAGGCAATCAGCCCCAGCATTTT. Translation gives CASSPRPGVGNQPQHF.

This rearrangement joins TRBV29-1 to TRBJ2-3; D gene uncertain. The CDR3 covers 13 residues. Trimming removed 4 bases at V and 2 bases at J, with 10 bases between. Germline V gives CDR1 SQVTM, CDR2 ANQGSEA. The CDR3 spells CSVVVSYTDTQYF. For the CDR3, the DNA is TGCAGCGTTGTCGTCTCCTACACAGATACGCAGTATTTT.

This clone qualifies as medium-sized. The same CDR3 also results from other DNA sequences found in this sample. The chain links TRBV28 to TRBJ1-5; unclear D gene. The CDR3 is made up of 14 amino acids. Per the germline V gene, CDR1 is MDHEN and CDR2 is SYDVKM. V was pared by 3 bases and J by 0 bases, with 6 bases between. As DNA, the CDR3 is TGTGCCAGCAGTTTGTCCGGTAGCAATCAGCCCCAGCATTTT. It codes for CASSLSGSNQPQHF. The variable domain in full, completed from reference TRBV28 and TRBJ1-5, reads DVKVTQSSRYLVKRTGEKVFLECVQDMDHENMFWYRQDPGLGLRLIYFSYDVKMKEKGDIPEGYSVSREKKERFSLILESASTNQTSMYLCASSLSGSNQPQHFGDGTRLSIL.

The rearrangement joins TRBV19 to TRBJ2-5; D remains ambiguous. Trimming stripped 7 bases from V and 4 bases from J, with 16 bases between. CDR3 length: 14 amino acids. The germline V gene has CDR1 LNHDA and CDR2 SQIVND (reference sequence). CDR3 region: CASKEFPEGETQYF. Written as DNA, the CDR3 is TGTGCCAGTAAGGAGTTCCCCGAAGGAGAGACCCAGTACTTC.

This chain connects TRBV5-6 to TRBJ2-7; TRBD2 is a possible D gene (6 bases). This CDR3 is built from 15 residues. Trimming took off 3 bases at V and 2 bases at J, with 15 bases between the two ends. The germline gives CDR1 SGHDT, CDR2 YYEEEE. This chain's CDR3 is CASSYRDSPPYEQYF. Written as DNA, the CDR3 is TGTGCCAGCAGCTACCGGGACTCACCTCCCTACGAGCAGTACTTC.

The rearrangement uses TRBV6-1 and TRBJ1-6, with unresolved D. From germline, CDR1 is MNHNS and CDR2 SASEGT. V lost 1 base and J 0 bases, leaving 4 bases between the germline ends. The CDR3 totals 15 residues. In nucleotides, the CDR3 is TGTGCCAGCAGTGAAGAGAGCTCCTATAATTCACCCCTCCACTTT. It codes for CASSEESSYNSPLHF.

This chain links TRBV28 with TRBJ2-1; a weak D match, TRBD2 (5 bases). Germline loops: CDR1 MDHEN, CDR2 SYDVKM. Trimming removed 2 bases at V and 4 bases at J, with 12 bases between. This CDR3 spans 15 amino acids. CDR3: CASSLGGGPYNEQFF. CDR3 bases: TGTGCCAGCAGTTTAGGAGGAGGTCCGTACAATGAGCAGTTCTTC. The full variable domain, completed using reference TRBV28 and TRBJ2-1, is DVKVTQSSRYLVKRTGEKVFLECVQDMDHENMFWYRQDPGLGLRLIYFSYDVKMKEKGDIPEGYSVSREKKERFSLILESASTNQTSMYLCASSLGGGPYNEQFFGPGTRLTVL.

CDR3 in amino acids: CASSLGAGGADTQYF. CDR3 in DNA: TGTGCCAGCAGCTTAGGGGCGGGGGGCGCAGATACGCAGTATTTT. V usage is TRBV11-2 and J usage is TRBJ2-3; TRBD2 matches at 8 bases. Germline V lookup: CDR1 SGHAT, CDR2 FQNNGV. The CDR3 length is 15 residues. Trimming at V came to 1 base and at J to 4 bases, leaving 4 bases not matched to a gene.

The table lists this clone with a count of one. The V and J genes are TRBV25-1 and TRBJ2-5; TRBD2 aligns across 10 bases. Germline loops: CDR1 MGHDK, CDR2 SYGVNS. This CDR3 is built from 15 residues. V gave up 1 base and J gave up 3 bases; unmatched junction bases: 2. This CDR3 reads CASSEFLAGEETQYF. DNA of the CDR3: TGTGCCAGCAGTGAATTTCTAGCGGGAGAAGAGACCCAGTACTTC.